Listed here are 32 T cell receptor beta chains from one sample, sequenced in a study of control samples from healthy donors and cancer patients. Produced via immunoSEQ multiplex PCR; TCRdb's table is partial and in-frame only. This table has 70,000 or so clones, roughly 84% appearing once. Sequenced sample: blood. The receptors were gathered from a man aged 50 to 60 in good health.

The CDR3 nucleotides are TGTGCCAGCAGCCCGAGGGCAAGGGTTCACACTGAAGCTTTCTTT. It is translated as CASSPRARVHTEAFF. This chain joins TRBV7-8 and TRBJ1-1; no clear D. The germline gives CDR1 SGHVS, CDR2 FQNEAQ. This CDR3 comprises 15 residues. V lost 5 bases and J lost 3, with 16 bases in between.

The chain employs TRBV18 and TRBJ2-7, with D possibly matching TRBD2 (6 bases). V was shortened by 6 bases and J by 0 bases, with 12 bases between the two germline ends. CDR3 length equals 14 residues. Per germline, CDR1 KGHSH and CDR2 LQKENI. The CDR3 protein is CASSRDAYSYEQYF. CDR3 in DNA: TGTGCCAGCTCGCGGGACGCCTACTCCTACGAGCAGTACTTC.

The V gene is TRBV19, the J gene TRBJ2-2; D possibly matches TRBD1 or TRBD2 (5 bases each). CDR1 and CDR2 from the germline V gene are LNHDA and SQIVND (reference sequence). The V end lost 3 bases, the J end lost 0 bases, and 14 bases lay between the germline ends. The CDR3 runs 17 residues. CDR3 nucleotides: TGTGCCAGTAGTATTAAGGTTAGGGGAGCGAACACCGGGGAGCTGTTTTTT. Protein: CASSIKVRGANTGELFF.

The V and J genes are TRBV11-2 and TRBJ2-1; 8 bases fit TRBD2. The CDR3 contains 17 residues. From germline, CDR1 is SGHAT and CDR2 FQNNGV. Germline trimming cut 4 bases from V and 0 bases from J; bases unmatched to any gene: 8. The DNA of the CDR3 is TGTGCCAGCAGCTCCGGGCTCGGGGGGGGCTCCTACAATGAGCAGTTCTTC. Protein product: CASSSGLGGGSYNEQFF.

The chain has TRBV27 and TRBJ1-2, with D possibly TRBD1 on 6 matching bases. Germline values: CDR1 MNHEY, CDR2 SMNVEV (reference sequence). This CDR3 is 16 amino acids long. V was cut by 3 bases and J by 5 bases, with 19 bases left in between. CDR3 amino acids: CASSFGSVGGGYGYTF. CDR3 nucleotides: TGTGCCAGCAGTTTCGGATCTGTCGGGGGCGGTTATGGCTACACCTTC.

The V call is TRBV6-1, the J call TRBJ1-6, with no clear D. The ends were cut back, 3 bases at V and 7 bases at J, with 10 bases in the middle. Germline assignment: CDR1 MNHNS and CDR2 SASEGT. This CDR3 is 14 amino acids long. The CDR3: CASSEIAGNSPLHF. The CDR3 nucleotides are TGTGCCAGCAGTGAGATCGCCGGGAATTCACCCCTCCACTTT.

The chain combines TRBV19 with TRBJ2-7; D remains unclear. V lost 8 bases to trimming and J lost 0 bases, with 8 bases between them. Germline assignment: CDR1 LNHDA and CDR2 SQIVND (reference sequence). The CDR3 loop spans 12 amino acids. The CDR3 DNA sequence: TGTGCCAGTGGGGTGGGCTCCTACGAGCAGTACTTC. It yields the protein CASGVGSYEQYF.

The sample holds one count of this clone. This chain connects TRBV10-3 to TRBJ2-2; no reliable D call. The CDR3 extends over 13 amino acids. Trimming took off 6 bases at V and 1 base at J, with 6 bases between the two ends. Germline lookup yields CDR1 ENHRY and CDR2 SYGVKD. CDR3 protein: CAISAVNTGELFF. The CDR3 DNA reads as TGTGCCATCAGCGCGGTGAACACCGGGGAGCTGTTTTTT.

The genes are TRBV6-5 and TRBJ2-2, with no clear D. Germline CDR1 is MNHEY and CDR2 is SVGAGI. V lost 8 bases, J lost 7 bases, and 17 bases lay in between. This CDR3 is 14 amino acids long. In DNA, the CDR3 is TGTGCCAGCCTTCAAACAGTGAGGATCGGGGAGCTGTTTTTT. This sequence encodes CASLQTVRIGELFF.

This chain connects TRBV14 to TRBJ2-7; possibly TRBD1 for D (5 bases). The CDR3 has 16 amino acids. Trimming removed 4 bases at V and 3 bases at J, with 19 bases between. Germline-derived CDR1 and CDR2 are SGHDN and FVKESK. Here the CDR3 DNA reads TGTGCCAGCAGCCGTGAGAGAGGACAAGGCGTCTACGAGCAGTACTTC. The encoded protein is CASSRERGQGVYEQYF.

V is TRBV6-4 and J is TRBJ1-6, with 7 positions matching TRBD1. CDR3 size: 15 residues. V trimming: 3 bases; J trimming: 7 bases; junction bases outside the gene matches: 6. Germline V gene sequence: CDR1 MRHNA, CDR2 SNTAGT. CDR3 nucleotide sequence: TGTGCCAGCAGTGAACAGGGGCTTAGGAATTCACCCCTCCACTTT. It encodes CASSEQGLRNSPLHF.

CDR3 protein: CASSLVSRGLTGELFF. CDR3 bases: TGTGCCAGCAGCTTGGTATCCCGGGGGCTTACCGGGGAGCTGTTTTTT. V and J are TRBV5-6 and TRBJ2-2; either TRBD1 or TRBD2 may supply D (6 bases each). From germline, CDR1 is SGHDT and CDR2 YYEEEE. The ends were cut back, 0 bases at V and 5 bases at J, with 14 bases in the middle. The CDR3 loop spans 16 amino acids.

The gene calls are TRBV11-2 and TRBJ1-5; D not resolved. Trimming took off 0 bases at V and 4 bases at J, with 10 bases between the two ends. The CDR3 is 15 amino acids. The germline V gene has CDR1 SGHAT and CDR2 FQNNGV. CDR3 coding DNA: TGTGCCAGCAGCTTAGATAGGACGGGAAATCAGCCCCAGCATTTT. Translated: CASSLDRTGNQPQHF.

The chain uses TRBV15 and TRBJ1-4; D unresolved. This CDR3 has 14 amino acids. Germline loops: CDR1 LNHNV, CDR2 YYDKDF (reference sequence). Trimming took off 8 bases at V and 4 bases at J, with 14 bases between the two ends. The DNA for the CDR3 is TGTGCCACCGCCGTGGGGAGTCTTAATGAAAAACTGTTTTTT. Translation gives CATAVGSLNEKLFF.

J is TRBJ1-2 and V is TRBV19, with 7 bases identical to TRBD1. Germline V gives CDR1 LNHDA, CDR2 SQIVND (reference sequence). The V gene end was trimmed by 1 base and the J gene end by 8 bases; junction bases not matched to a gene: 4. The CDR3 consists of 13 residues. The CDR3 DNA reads TGTGCCAGTAGTATAGTGACAGGGCAAGGCTACACCTTC. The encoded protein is CASSIVTGQGYTF.

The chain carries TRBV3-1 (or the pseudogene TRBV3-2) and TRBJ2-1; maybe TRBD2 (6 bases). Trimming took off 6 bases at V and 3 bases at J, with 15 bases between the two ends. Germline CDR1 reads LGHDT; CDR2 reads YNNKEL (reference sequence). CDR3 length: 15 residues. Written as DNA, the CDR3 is TGTGCCAGCAGACGCGGTGGAGGGTACTACAATGAGCAGTTCTTC. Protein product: CASRRGGGYYNEQFF.

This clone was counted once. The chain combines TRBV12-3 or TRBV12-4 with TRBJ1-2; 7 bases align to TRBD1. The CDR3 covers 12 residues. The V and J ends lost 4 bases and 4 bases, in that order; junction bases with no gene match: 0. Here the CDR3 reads CASSSGGYGYTF. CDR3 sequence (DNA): TGTGCCAGCAGTTCAGGGGGCTATGGCTACACCTTC.

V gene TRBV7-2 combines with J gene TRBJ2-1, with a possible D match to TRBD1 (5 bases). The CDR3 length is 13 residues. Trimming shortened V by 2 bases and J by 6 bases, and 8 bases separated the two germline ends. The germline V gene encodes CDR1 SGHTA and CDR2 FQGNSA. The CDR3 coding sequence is TGTGCCAGCAGCTTAATCCAGGGCAATGAGCAGTTCTTC. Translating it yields CASSLIQGNEQFF.

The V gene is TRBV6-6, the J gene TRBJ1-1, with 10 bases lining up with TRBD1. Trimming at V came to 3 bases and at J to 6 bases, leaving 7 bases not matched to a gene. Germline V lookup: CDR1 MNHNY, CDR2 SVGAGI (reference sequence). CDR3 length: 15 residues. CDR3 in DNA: TGTGCCAGCAGTTATCCCGGGACAGGGGCTCCTGAAGCTTTCTTT. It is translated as CASSYPGTGAPEAFF.

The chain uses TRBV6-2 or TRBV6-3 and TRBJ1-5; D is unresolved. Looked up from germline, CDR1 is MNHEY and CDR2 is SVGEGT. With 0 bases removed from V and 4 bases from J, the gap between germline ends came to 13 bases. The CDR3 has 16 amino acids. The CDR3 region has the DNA TGTGCCAGCAGTTACTCCTTACATCGCCTGAATCAGCCCCAGCATTTT. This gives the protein CASSYSLHRLNQPQHF.

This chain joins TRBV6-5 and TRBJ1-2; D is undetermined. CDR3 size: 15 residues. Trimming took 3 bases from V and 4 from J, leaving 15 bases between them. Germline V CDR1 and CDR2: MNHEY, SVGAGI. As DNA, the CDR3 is TGTGCCAGCAGTTATACTACCATGGGGAGCTATGGCTACACCTTC. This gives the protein CASSYTTMGSYGYTF.

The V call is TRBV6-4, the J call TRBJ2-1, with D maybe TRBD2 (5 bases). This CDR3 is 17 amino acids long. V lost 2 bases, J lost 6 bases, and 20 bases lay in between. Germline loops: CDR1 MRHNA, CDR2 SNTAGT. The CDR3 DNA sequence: TGTGCCAGCAGTGACCAACCCCGGGGTGGGCCCTTCAATGAGCAGTTCTTC. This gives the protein CASSDQPRGGPFNEQFF.

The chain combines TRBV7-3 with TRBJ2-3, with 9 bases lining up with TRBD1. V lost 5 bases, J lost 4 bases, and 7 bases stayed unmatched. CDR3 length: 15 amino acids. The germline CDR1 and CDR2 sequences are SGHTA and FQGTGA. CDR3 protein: CASSDGGQGSDTQYF. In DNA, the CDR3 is TGTGCCAGCAGCGACGGGGGACAGGGATCAGATACGCAGTATTTT.

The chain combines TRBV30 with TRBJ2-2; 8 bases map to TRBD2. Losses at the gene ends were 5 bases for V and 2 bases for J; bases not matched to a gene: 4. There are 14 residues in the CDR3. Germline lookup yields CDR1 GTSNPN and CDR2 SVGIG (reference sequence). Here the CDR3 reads CAWSGRGNTGELFF. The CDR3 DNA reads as TGTGCCTGGTCCGGGAGGGGTAACACCGGGGAGCTGTTTTTT.

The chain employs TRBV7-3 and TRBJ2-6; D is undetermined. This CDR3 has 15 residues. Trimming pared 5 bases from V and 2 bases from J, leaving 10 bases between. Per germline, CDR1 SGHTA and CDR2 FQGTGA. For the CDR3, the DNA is TGTGCCAGCAGCGAACGGAATACTGGGGCCAACGTCCTGACTTTC. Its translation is CASSERNTGANVLTF. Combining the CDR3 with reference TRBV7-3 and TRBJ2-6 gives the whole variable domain GAGVSQTPSNKVTEKGKYVELRCDPISGHTALYWYRQSLGQGPEFLIYFQGTGAADDSGLPNDRFFAVRPEGSVSTLKIQRTERGDSAVYLCASSERNTGANVLTFGAGSRLTVL.

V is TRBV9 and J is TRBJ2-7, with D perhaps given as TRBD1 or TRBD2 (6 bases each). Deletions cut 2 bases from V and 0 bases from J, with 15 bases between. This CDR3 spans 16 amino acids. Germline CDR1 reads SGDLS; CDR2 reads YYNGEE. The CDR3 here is CASSVDGGFSSYEQYF. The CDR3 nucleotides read TGTGCCAGCAGCGTTGACGGGGGCTTTAGCTCCTACGAGCAGTACTTC.

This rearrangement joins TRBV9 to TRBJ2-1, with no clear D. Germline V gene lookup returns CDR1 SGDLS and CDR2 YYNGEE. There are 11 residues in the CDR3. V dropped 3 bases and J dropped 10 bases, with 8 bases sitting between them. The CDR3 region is CASSATSEQFF. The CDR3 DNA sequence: TGTGCCAGCAGCGCCACAAGCGAGCAGTTCTTC.

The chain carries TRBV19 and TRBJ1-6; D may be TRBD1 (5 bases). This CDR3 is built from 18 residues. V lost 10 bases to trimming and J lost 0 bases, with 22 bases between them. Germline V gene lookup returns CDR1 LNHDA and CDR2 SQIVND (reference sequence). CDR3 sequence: CAISGAGNYYSYNSPLHF. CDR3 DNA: TGTGCCATTTCCGGGGCGGGGAACTATTACTCCTATAATTCACCCCTCCACTTT. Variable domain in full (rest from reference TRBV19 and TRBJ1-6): DGGITQSPKYLFRKEGQNVTLSCEQNLNHDAMYWYRQDPGQGLRLIYYSQIVNDFQKGDIAEGYSVSREKKESFPLTVTSAQKNPTAFYLCAISGAGNYYSYNSPLHFGNGTRLTVT.

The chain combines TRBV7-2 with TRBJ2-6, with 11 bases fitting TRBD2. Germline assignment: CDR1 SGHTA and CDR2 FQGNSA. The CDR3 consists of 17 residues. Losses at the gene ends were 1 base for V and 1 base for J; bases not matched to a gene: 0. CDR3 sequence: CASSLGLAGSGANVLTF. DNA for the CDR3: TGTGCCAGCAGCTTAGGACTAGCGGGATCTGGGGCCAACGTCCTGACTTTC.

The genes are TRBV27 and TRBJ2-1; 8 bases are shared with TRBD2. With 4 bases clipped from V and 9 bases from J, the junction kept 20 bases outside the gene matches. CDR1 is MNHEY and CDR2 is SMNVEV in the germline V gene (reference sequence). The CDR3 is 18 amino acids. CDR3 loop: CASSSLVGPAGGLGEQFF. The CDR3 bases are TGTGCCAGCAGTTCCTTAGTTGGGCCGGCGGGAGGTTTGGGTGAGCAGTTCTTC.

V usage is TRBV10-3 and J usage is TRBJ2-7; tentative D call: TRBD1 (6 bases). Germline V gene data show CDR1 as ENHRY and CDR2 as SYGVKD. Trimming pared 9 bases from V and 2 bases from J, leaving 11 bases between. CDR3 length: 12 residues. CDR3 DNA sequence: TGTGCCATTTCGACAGGACCCTACGAGCAGTACTTC. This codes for CAISTGPYEQYF.

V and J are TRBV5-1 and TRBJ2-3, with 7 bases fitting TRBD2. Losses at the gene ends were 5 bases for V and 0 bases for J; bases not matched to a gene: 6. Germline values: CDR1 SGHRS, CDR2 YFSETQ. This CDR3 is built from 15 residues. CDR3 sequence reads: CASRDQRGSTDTQYF. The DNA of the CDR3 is TGCGCCAGCAGAGACCAGCGGGGAAGCACAGATACGCAGTATTTT.